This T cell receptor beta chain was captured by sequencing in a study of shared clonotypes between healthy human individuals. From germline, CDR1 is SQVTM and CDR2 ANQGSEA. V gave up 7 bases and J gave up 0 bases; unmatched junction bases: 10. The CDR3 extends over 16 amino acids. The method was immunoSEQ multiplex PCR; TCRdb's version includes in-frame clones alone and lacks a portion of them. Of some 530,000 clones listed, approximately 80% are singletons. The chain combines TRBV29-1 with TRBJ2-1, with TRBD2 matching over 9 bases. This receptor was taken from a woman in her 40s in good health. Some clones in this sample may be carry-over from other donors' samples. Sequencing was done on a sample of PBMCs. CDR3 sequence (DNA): TGCAGCGCCCCTCAGGGTAGCGGGAGCTCCTACAATGAGCAGTTCTTC. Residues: CSAPQGSGSSYNEQFF.